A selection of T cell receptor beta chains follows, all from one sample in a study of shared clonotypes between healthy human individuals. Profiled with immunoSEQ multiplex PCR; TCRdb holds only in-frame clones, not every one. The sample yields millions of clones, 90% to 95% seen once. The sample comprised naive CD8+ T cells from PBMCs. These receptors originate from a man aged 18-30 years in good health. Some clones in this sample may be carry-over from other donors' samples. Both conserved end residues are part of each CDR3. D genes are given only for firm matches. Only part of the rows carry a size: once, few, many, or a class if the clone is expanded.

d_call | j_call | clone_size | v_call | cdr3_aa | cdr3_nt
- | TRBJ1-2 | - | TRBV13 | CASSETGLDGYTF | TGTGCCAGCAGCGAAACAGGCTTGGATGGCTACACCTTC
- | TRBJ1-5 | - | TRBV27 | CASRTSSNQPQHF | TGTGCCAGCAGAACGAGTAGCAATCAGCCCCAGCATTTT
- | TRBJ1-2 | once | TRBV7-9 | CASSLAEGLLDNYGYTF | TGTGCCAGCAGCTTAGCGGAGGGGCTGCTCGATAACTATGGCTACACCTTC
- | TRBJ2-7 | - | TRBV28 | CASSLPPGQDGGRQYF | TGTGCCAGCAGTTTACCCCCGGGGCAGGACGGAGGGAGGCAGTACTTC
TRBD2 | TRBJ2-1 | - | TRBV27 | CASSLLGPGLALSNEQFF | TGTGCCAGCAGTTTACTAGGCCCGGGACTAGCCCTGAGCAATGAGCAGTTCTTC
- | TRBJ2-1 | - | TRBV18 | CASSPPSDEQFF | TGTGCCAGCTCACCACCGAGCGATGAGCAGTTCTTC
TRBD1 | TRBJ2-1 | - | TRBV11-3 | CASGPGQGYNEQFF | TGTGCCAGCGGGCCGGGACAGGGGTACAATGAGCAGTTCTTC
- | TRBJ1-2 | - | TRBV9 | CASSVGSSDNYGYTF | TGTGCCAGCAGCGTAGGATCTTCCGATAACTATGGCTACACCTTC
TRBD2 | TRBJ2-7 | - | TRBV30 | CAWSVGAGEDYEQYF | TGTGCCTGGAGTGTAGGCGCGGGAGAAGACTACGAGCAGTACTTC
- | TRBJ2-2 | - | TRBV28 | CASSLGAGITGELFF | TGTGCCAGCAGTTTAGGGGCAGGAATCACCGGGGAGCTGTTTTTT
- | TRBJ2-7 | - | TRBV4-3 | CASSQDIGTESYEQYF | TGCGCCAGCAGCCAAGATATAGGGACGGAGTCCTACGAGCAGTACTTC
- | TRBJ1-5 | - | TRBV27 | CASSLFAGSVQPQHF | TGTGCCAGCAGTTTATTTGCAGGGTCGGTTCAGCCCCAGCATTTT
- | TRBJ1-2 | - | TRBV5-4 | CASSSGRGNGYTF | TGTGCCAGCAGCTCGGGACGGGGGAATGGCTACACCTTC
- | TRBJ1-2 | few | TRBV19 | CASSIDEGLSYGYTF | TGTGCCAGTAGTATTGACGAGGGATTGTCCTATGGCTACACCTTC
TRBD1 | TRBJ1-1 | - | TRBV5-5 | CASSVGQGLRSNTEAFF | TGTGCCAGCAGCGTGGGACAGGGGCTCCGATCGAACACTGAAGCTTTCTTT
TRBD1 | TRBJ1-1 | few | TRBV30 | CAWSDRGTEAFF | TGTGCCTGGAGTGACAGGGGCACTGAAGCTTTCTTT
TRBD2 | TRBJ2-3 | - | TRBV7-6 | CASSGIGLADSTDTQYF | TGTGCCAGCAGCGGGATCGGACTAGCGGATAGCACAGATACGCAGTATTTT
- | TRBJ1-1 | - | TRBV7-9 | CASSLAAQPGGREAFF | TGTGCCAGCAGCTTAGCCGCTCAACCAGGAGGGCGAGAAGCTTTCTTT